The 30 T cell receptor beta chains below come from one sample, sequenced in a study of cytomegalovirus exposure and HLA in healthy donors. The repertoire was sequenced with immunoSEQ multiplex PCR; TCRdb's copy has only in-frame clones and lacks some. This table has 100,000 to 150,000 clones, around nine tenths appearing once. The sample was PBMCs. These receptors originate from a man aged 25 to 40 in good health and CMV-seronegative.

As DNA, the CDR3 is TGTGCCAGCTCACCAGCCCTCGGGCAGCCCCAGCATTTT. Translation gives CASSPALGQPQHF. The V gene is TRBV18, the J gene TRBJ1-5; D gene ambiguous. This CDR3 is 13 amino acids long. The V and J ends lost 2 bases and 7 bases respectively, with 9 bases between them. The germline CDR1 and CDR2 sequences are KGHSH and LQKENI.

This clone turned up a few times. At the DNA level, this CDR3 is encoded by other sequences in the same sample as well. The rearrangement joins TRBV6-1 to TRBJ1-5; D gene unclear. Trimming shortened V by 3 bases and J by 4 bases, and 7 bases separated the two germline ends. The CDR3 loop spans 13 amino acids. Germline CDR1 and CDR2: MNHNS and SASEGT. In DNA, the CDR3 is TGTGCCAGCAGTGAGTCAGGTAATCAGCCCCAGCATTTT. Its protein is CASSESGNQPQHF.

The sample holds one count of this clone. The rearrangement joins TRBV10-3 to TRBJ2-3; D ambiguous. Germline assignment: CDR1 ENHRY and CDR2 SYGVKD. Trimming cost V 4 bases and J 2 bases, with 7 bases left between them. The CDR3 contains 13 residues. This CDR3 is CAISGDTTDTQYF. CDR3 coding DNA: TGTGCCATCAGTGGCGACACCACAGATACGCAGTATTTT.

This rearrangement joins TRBV7-9 to TRBJ2-1, with D perhaps TRBD1 (6 bases). Trimming shortened V by 3 bases and J by 10 bases, and 16 bases separated the two germline ends. This CDR3 has 14 amino acids. Germline V lookup: CDR1 SEHNR, CDR2 FQNEAQ (reference sequence). In DNA form, the CDR3 reads TGTGCCAGCAGCTTGGGGGCCTATATAGGAGAGCAGTTCTTC. The encoded protein is CASSLGAYIGEQFF.

V usage is TRBV9 and J usage is TRBJ1-5, with no clear D. This CDR3 contains 18 residues. Trimming took 3 bases from V and 3 from J, leaving 22 bases between them. CDR1 is SGDLS and CDR2 is YYNGEE in the germline V gene. CDR3 sequence reads: CASSGGVSGVDTNQPQHF. Written as DNA, the CDR3 is TGTGCCAGCAGCGGAGGAGTATCCGGGGTTGACACCAATCAGCCCCAGCATTTT.

The chain carries TRBV5-1 and TRBJ2-2, with D possibly TRBD1 on 6 matching bases. The CDR3 totals 16 residues. Between the trimmed V and J ends, which lost 5 bases and 2 bases, there was a span of 16 bases. The germline CDR1 and CDR2 sequences are SGHRS and YFSETQ. The CDR3 reads CASRLSGTRNTGELFF. CDR3 DNA: TGCGCCAGCAGGCTTTCCGGGACACGAAACACCGGGGAGCTGTTTTTT.

This chain connects TRBV11-1 to TRBJ1-1; 9 bases line up with TRBD1. CDR1 SGHAT and CDR2 FQDESV come from the germline V gene (reference sequence). The ends lost 3 bases at V and 5 bases at J; junction bases unmatched: 1. This CDR3 has 13 amino acids. DNA for the CDR3: TGTGCCAGCAGCTTTGACAGGGGGACTGAAGCTTTCTTT. It is translated as CASSFDRGTEAFF.

V is TRBV5-1 and J is TRBJ2-5; TRBD2 matches at 9 bases. The ends lost 1 base at V and 6 bases at J; junction bases unmatched: 13. The CDR3 covers 17 residues. Germline lookup yields CDR1 SGHRS and CDR2 YFSETQ. CDR3 loop: CASSLRPGTSSRKTQYF. In DNA form, the CDR3 reads TGCGCCAGCAGCTTGCGCCCCGGGACTAGCTCGAGAAAGACCCAGTACTTC.

The chain recombines TRBV10-3 with TRBJ1-2; D uncertain. The CDR3 runs to 11 residues. The V end lost 7 bases, the J end lost 2 bases, and 5 bases lay between the germline ends. CDR1 and CDR2 from the germline V gene are ENHRY and SYGVKD. The CDR3: CAINTNYGYTF. CDR3 nucleotide sequence: TGTGCCATCAACACAAACTATGGCTACACCTTC.

This chain uses TRBV11-1 with TRBJ2-7, with D perhaps TRBD2 (6 bases). This CDR3 has 15 residues. Germline values: CDR1 SGHAT, CDR2 FQDESV (reference sequence). V was pared by 4 bases and J by 1 base, with 14 bases between. The CDR3 DNA follows: TGTGCCAGCAGCTCCTGGATTGGGGGGTCCTACGAGCAGTACTTC. It translates to CASSSWIGGSYEQYF.

This rearrangement joins TRBV6-5 to TRBJ1-5; unclear D gene. CDR3 length equals 13 residues. Germline values: CDR1 MNHEY, CDR2 SVGAGI. With 8 bases removed from V and 5 bases from J, the gap between germline ends came to 13 bases. This CDR3 reads CASASDIYQPQHF. The DNA for the CDR3 is TGTGCCAGCGCCTCCGACATATATCAGCCCCAGCATTTT.

The chain joins TRBV10-3 to TRBJ1-1, with TRBD1 matching 9 bases. V trimming: 10 bases; J trimming: 5 bases; junction bases outside the gene matches: 5. This CDR3 contains 12 residues. Germline CDR1 and CDR2: ENHRY and SYGVKD. The CDR3 DNA is TGTGCCACAGGACAGGGGAGGACTGAAGCTTTCTTT. This codes for CATGQGRTEAFF.

This clone has only one observation. V and J are TRBV7-6 and TRBJ2-5, with a possible D match to TRBD2 (5 bases). V lost 2 bases and J lost 2, with 12 bases in between. This CDR3 contains 15 residues. Germline V gives CDR1 SGHVS, CDR2 FNYEAQ. This CDR3 reads CASSLSDYNQETQYF. The CDR3 nucleotides read TGTGCCAGCAGCTTATCAGACTATAATCAAGAGACCCAGTACTTC.

V usage is TRBV4-2 and J usage is TRBJ2-1, with 12 positions matching TRBD2. Germline V gene sequence: CDR1 LGHNA, CDR2 YNFKEQ. The J segment lost 4 bases and the V segment lost 0 bases, leaving 10 bases of the junction unmatched. The CDR3 extends over 19 amino acids. The CDR3 DNA sequence: TGTGCCAGCAGCCAAGATCCCAATCGACTAGCGGGGGAGTACAATGAGCAGTTCTTC. Amino acids: CASSQDPNRLAGEYNEQFF.

The genes are TRBV4-3 and TRBJ2-4; 7 bases fit TRBD2. V was pared by 1 base and J by 8 bases, with 2 bases of the junction left unmatched. CDR1 is LGHNA and CDR2 is YSLEER in the germline V gene. The CDR3 covers 13 residues. The CDR3 loop reads CASSQVGGDIQYF. Here the CDR3 DNA reads TGCGCCAGCAGCCAAGTGGGGGGGGACATTCAGTACTTC.

The chain uses TRBV7-2 and TRBJ1-4; D might be TRBD1 (6 bases). The CDR3 is made up of 14 amino acids. CDR1 and CDR2 (germline): SGHTA, FQGNSA. Trimming took off 1 base at V and 8 bases at J, with 11 bases between the two ends. As DNA, the CDR3 is TGTGCCAGCAGCTTAGACAGGGAGGGGGAAAAACTGTTTTTT. Translation: CASSLDREGEKLFF.

This clone appeared a few times. The chain uses TRBV6-5 and TRBJ1-6, with D possibly TRBD1 on 6 matching bases. CDR1 MNHEY and CDR2 SVGAGI come from the germline V gene. Trimming pared 3 bases from V and 7 bases from J, leaving 13 bases between. The CDR3 extends over 15 amino acids. The CDR3 sequence is CASSYGGVENSPLHF. CDR3 coding DNA: TGTGCCAGCAGTTATGGGGGCGTAGAGAATTCACCCCTCCACTTT.

V usage is TRBV29-1 and J usage is TRBJ2-7, with D perhaps TRBD2 (5 bases). Trimming pared 4 bases from V and 2 bases from J, leaving 12 bases between. CDR3 length: 13 residues. Per the germline V gene, CDR1 is SQVTM and CDR2 is ANQGSEA. The CDR3 DNA sequence: TGCAGCGTTGGTTCCGGAGGTCCCTACGAGCAGTACTTC. It translates to CSVGSGGPYEQYF.

The rearrangement uses TRBV6-5 and TRBJ2-7; no definite D call. This CDR3 spans 14 amino acids. Germline V gene lookup returns CDR1 MNHEY and CDR2 SVGAGI. V was cut by 0 bases and J by 1 base, with 7 bases left in between. The CDR3, as DNA: TGTGCCAGCAGTTACTCCAGGATATCCTACGAGCAGTACTTC. This translates into CASSYSRISYEQYF.

This chain connects TRBV28 to TRBJ2-7; weak D call: TRBD1 (7 bases). Trimming left V 6 bases short and J 1 base short, with 16 bases between. Germline V CDR1 and CDR2: MDHEN, SYDVKM. The CDR3 contains 15 residues. The CDR3 loop reads CASRGGTVPSYEQYF. CDR3 nucleotide sequence: TGTGCCAGCAGGGGCGGGACAGTGCCATCCTACGAGCAGTACTTC.

V usage is TRBV4-2 and J usage is TRBJ2-2; 11 nucleotides align to TRBD1. Germline V gene data show CDR1 as LGHNA and CDR2 as YNFKEQ. There are 19 residues in the CDR3. V shed 1 base and J 0 bases; nucleotides not matched to a gene: 7. CDR3 in amino acids: CASSQVTGQGGSNTGELFF. In nucleotides, the CDR3 is TGTGCCAGCAGCCAAGTAACGGGACAGGGGGGATCGAACACCGGGGAGCTGTTTTTT.

This chain uses TRBV27 with TRBJ2-5; 8 positions match TRBD1. The germline V gene encodes CDR1 MNHEY and CDR2 SMNVEV (reference sequence). The CDR3 is made up of 13 amino acids. The V and J ends lost 5 bases and 3 bases, in that order; junction bases with no gene match: 2. The CDR3 DNA reads TGTGCCAGCAGTCGACAGGGGAAAGAGACCCAGTACTTC. It encodes CASSRQGKETQYF.

CDR3 bases: TGTGCCAGTAGTGATCAGACCGGGAATAATGAAAAACTGTTTTTT. It is translated as CASSDQTGNNEKLFF. The chain combines TRBV19 with TRBJ1-4; D remains ambiguous. Trimming cost V 5 bases and J 4 bases, with 14 bases left between them. The CDR3 is 15 amino acids. CDR1 is LNHDA, CDR2 SQIVND, per germline (reference sequence).

This clone appeared a single time. The chain employs TRBV5-1 and TRBJ2-2; D is unresolved. CDR1 and CDR2 from the germline V gene are SGHRS and YFSETQ. The V end was cut by 4 bases, the J end by 2 bases, with 15 bases between. This CDR3 is 16 amino acids long. The CDR3 protein is CASSPRGLDNTGELFF. The CDR3 bases are TGCGCCAGCAGCCCGAGAGGCCTAGATAACACCGGGGAGCTGTTTTTT.

This clone was seen just once. This chain uses TRBV2 with TRBJ2-3; no clear D. CDR1 and CDR2 from the germline V gene are SNHLY and FYNNEI. The CDR3 contains 14 residues. V was pared by 4 bases and J by 1 base, with 9 bases between. The CDR3 sequence is CASSVTKGTDTQYF. The CDR3 nucleotides read TGTGCCAGCAGTGTGACAAAGGGCACAGATACGCAGTATTTT.

This clone occurred a few times. The chain has TRBV11-2 and TRBJ2-7; TRBD1 agrees at 11 bases. Germline V gene lookup returns CDR1 SGHAT and CDR2 FQNNGV. The CDR3 consists of 15 residues. Trimming took 5 bases from V and 4 from J; bases not matched to a gene: 7. The CDR3 is CASSHDGQGAYEQYF. The CDR3 nucleotides read TGTGCCAGCAGCCATGACGGACAGGGGGCTTACGAGCAGTACTTC.

This clone is a singleton in its sample. V gene TRBV27 combines with J gene TRBJ2-5; TRBD2 agrees at 9 bases. The CDR3 extends over 17 amino acids. After removal of 5 bases from V and 4 bases from J, the junction contained 14 bases not matched to a gene. Germline lookup yields CDR1 MNHEY and CDR2 SMNVEV (reference sequence). DNA for the CDR3: TGTGCCAGCAGTCCCCGAGGTAGCGGGGGCCTCTCAGAGACCCAGTACTTC. Protein sequence: CASSPRGSGGLSETQYF.

This sequence joins TRBV4-3 and TRBJ2-2, with 12 bases aligning to TRBD1. CDR1 and CDR2 (germline): LGHNA, YSLEER. Unmatched junction bases numbered 5, after V lost 4 bases and J lost 5 bases. The length of the CDR3 is 16 residues. This CDR3 reads CASSPGTGGRTGELFF. The CDR3 bases are TGCGCCAGCAGCCCTGGGACAGGGGGCAGAACCGGGGAGCTGTTTTTT.

The gene calls are TRBV7-8 and TRBJ1-3; 8 bases are a match to TRBD1. The CDR3 length is 15 residues. The V gene end was trimmed by 5 bases and the J gene end by 2 bases; junction bases not matched to a gene: 5. CDR1 is SGHVS, CDR2 FQNEAQ, per germline. CDR3 residues: CASSPGTGAGNTIYF. The CDR3 DNA sequence: TGTGCCAGCAGCCCGGGGACAGGCGCTGGAAACACCATATATTTT.

The J gene is TRBJ2-7, the V gene TRBV7-2; weak D call: TRBD1 (6 bases). The CDR3 consists of 15 residues. Germline lookup yields CDR1 SGHTA and CDR2 FQGNSA. The germline V and J ends were trimmed by 0 bases and 6 bases, with 15 bases remaining between them. The CDR3 DNA is TGTGCCAGCAGCTTAGCGACGGCAGGGGTTTCCGAGCAGTACTTC. This encodes CASSLATAGVSEQYF.